The sequence of this T cell receptor beta chain was determined in a study of blood T cell repertoires in COVID-19. On the study more broadly: The study drew acute and convalescent COVID-19 samples from the United States, Italy and Spain. From T cells, B-cell-depleted T cells, or PBMCs came the material, which was cDNA or gDNA.

This clone was observed a single time. Individuals aged about 18 to 100 years were recruited from about two dozen US areas. The protocol was immunoSEQ multiplex PCR, while the TCRdb copy is restricted to in-frame clones and leaves out a portion. Altogether fewer than 350,000 clones are present, 85% being singletons, with the ten largest covering about 2.3%. Trimming removed 9 bases from V and 1 base from J; junction bases left unmatched: 4. This CDR3 region has 14 residues. The germline V gene encodes CDR1 LGHNT and CDR2 FRNRAP. The sample taken for sequencing was PBMCs or T cells enriched from blood (not recorded which). V usage is TRBV12-5 and J usage is TRBJ2-3; 10 nucleotides line up with TRBD1. This clonotype was obtained from a woman in her 50s who had recovered from COVID-19. CDR3 sequence reads: CASGGTGGTDTQYF. The DNA of the CDR3 is TGTGCTAGCGGGGGGACAGGGGGCACAGATACGCAGTATTTT. Drawing the rest from reference TRBV12-5 and TRBJ2-3, the complete variable domain is DARVTQTPRHKVTEMGQEVTMRCQPILGHNTVFWYRQTMMQGLELLAYFRNRAPLDDSGMPKDRFSAEMPDATLATLKIQPSEPRDSAVYFCASGGTGGTDTQYFGPGTRLTVL.